A single sample is the source of the 17 T cell receptor beta chains below, sequenced in a study of shared T cell receptors in the human thymus. This table comes from immunoSEQ multiplex PCR, and its TCRdb copy is limited to in-frame clones, with some not included. The sample records some 640,000 clones, more than 75% being singletons. In addition, the sample was reused for a study of human thymus T cells.

The sequenced sample was thymocytes. The receptors here all came from a boy in the first two years of life with a congenital heart defect.

This clone was seen only a few times. This chain connects TRBV4-3 to TRBJ1-4, with TRBD1 identical over 9 bases. This CDR3 contains 20 residues. With V trimmed by 0 bases and J by 6 bases, 17 bases remained unmatched. Germline V gives CDR1 LGHNA, CDR2 YSLEER. As DNA, the CDR3 is TGCGCCAGCAGCCAAGATTCTGGAACAGGGGGCTTCCCGTGGCATGAAAAACTGTTTTTT. This encodes CASSQDSGTGGFPWHEKLFF.

This clone was seen a handful of times. CDR3 loop: CASSLGLEGRPDNNEQFF. DNA for the CDR3: TGTGCCAGCAGTTTGGGGTTAGAGGGCCGACCAGACAACAATGAGCAGTTCTTC. The chain uses TRBV28 and TRBJ2-1, with D perhaps matching TRBD2 (5 bases). V was clipped by 3 bases and J by 5 bases, with 23 bases between them. There are 18 residues in the CDR3. Germline assignment: CDR1 MDHEN and CDR2 SYDVKM. The whole variable domain, remainder taken from reference TRBV28 and TRBJ2-1, is DVKVTQSSRYLVKRTGEKVFLECVQDMDHENMFWYRQDPGLGLRLIYFSYDVKMKEKGDIPEGYSVSREKKERFSLILESASTNQTSMYLCASSLGLEGRPDNNEQFFGPGTRLTVL.

The chain recombines TRBV27 with TRBJ2-3; a possible D gene is TRBD2 (5 bases). Germline V lookup: CDR1 MNHEY, CDR2 SMNVEV (reference sequence). The CDR3 has 16 amino acids. V dropped 3 bases and J dropped 0 bases, with 13 bases sitting between them. CDR3 sequence: CASSFVGEKSTDTQYF. The DNA of the CDR3 is TGTGCCAGCAGTTTTGTCGGGGAGAAGAGCACAGATACGCAGTATTTT.

Here the CDR3 DNA reads TGTGCCAGCAGTGCAACCCTTGGGGACAGTCGATCCTACGAGCAGTACTTC. Translating gives CASSATLGDSRSYEQYF. The rearrangement links TRBV6-1 to TRBJ2-7; TRBD1 agrees at 7 bases. V lost 4 bases to trimming and J lost 1 base; unmatched junction nucleotides: 13. Germline CDR1 MNHNS, CDR2 SASEGT. The CDR3 has 17 amino acids.

The V call is TRBV4-1, the J call TRBJ2-2; the match to TRBD2 covers 12 bases. The length of the CDR3 is 17 residues. J gave up 1 base and V 4 bases, and 4 bases lay outside the gene matches. Germline CDR1 MGHRA, CDR2 YSYEKL. Here the CDR3 reads CASSRRLAGENTGELFF. In DNA, the CDR3 is TGCGCCAGCAGCCGCCGACTAGCGGGAGAGAACACCGGGGAGCTGTTTTTT.

V gene TRBV9 combines with J gene TRBJ1-2, with D hard to call. This CDR3 has 20 amino acids. The V end was cut by 1 base, the J end by 9 bases, with 34 bases between. The germline gives CDR1 SGDLS, CDR2 YYNGEE. Here the CDR3 reads CASSVRETHPILYRVFRYTF. For the CDR3, the DNA is TGTGCCAGCAGCGTACGGGAAACGCACCCGATCCTATATCGCGTCTTTCGCTACACCTTC.

The V gene is TRBV10-3, the J gene TRBJ1-2; no clear D gene. The germline CDR1 and CDR2 sequences are ENHRY and SYGVKD. The germline V and J ends were trimmed by 5 bases and 4 bases, with 20 bases remaining between them. CDR3 length: 16 amino acids. CDR3 sequence reads: CAISTRRSEEGYGYTF. The CDR3 coding sequence is TGTGCCATCAGTACCCGGAGGTCAGAGGAGGGCTATGGCTACACCTTC.

The rearrangement links TRBV11-2 to TRBJ2-5, with D possibly matching TRBD2 (7 bases). This CDR3 spans 15 amino acids. Germline V gene data show CDR1 as SGHAT and CDR2 as FQNNGV. The V end lost 4 bases, the J end lost 1 base, and 13 bases lay between the germline ends. The CDR3 sequence is CASSSPGGLQETQYF. The CDR3 nucleotides read TGTGCCAGCAGCTCCCCGGGGGGCCTCCAAGAGACCCAGTACTTC.

V gene TRBV4-3 combines with J gene TRBJ2-7, with TRBD1 matching over 7 bases. Germline V gene data show CDR1 as LGHNA and CDR2 as YSLEER. The CDR3 runs to 16 residues. The V segment lost 7 bases and the J segment 1 base; nucleotides outside the gene matches: 13. CDR3 DNA sequence: TGCGCCAGCAAAGCAGACAGGGACGGTCGGTCCTACGAGCAGTACTTC. This codes for CASKADRDGRSYEQYF.

This clone was picked up one time. The chain links TRBV6-1 to TRBJ1-1; 7 bases align to TRBD1. CDR3 size: 14 residues. The V gene's germline CDR1 is MNHNS and CDR2 SASEGT. Trimming cost V 7 bases and J 0 bases; bases outside gene matches: 5. The CDR3 DNA follows: TGTGCCAGCACTCCCGGACAGGTGAACACTGAAGCTTTCTTT. This encodes CASTPGQVNTEAFF.

The gene calls are TRBV5-5 and TRBJ1-3; 8 positions agree with TRBD1. Germline V CDR1 and CDR2: SGHKS, YYEKEE (reference sequence). This CDR3 comprises 13 residues. The ends lost 3 bases at V and 7 bases at J; junction bases unmatched: 3. CDR3 region: CASSSDRGNTIYF. The CDR3 DNA sequence: TGTGCCAGCAGCTCAGACAGGGGCAACACCATATATTTT.

This clone showed up just a few times. The J gene is TRBJ1-2, the V gene TRBV5-1; TRBD1 matches at 8 bases. Germline values: CDR1 SGHRS, CDR2 YFSETQ. This CDR3 is 16 amino acids long. V lost 2 bases to trimming and J lost 2 bases; unmatched junction nucleotides: 8. Here the CDR3 reads CASSFAGGASNYGYTF. In DNA form, the CDR3 reads TGCGCCAGCAGCTTTGCAGGGGGCGCATCAAACTATGGCTACACCTTC. Full variable domain (rest looked up from reference TRBV5-1 and TRBJ1-2): KAGVTQTPRYLIKTRGQQVTLSCSPISGHRSVSWYQQTPGQGLQFLFEYFSETQRNKGNFPGRFSGRQFSNSRSEMNVSTLELGDSALYLCASSFAGGASNYGYTFGSGTRLTVV.

The table lists this clone with a few counts. This chain links TRBV28 with TRBJ1-1; 8 positions agree with TRBD1. This CDR3 is built from 14 residues. V shed 2 bases and J 4 bases; nucleotides not matched to a gene: 3. The germline gives CDR1 MDHEN, CDR2 SYDVKM. This chain's CDR3 is CASSLRTGSTEAFF. The CDR3 DNA reads TGTGCCAGCAGTTTAAGGACAGGGAGCACTGAAGCTTTCTTT.

This clone has just one count. The chain uses TRBV7-8 and TRBJ1-2; D not certain. The V gene lost 5 bases and the J gene lost 6 bases, with 22 bases spanning the gap. CDR3 length: 16 residues. Germline lookup yields CDR1 SGHVS and CDR2 FQNEAQ. This CDR3 is CASSHVGGYHLDGYTF. The CDR3 DNA reads as TGTGCCAGCAGCCACGTCGGAGGGTACCATCTGGATGGCTACACCTTC.

The chain recombines TRBV2 with TRBJ2-3, with 9 bases aligning to TRBD1. The germline V gene encodes CDR1 SNHLY and CDR2 FYNNEI. The CDR3 loop spans 16 amino acids. V was pared by 5 bases and J by 6 bases, with 12 bases of the junction left unmatched. For the CDR3, the DNA is TGTGCCAGCAGTCCCGGGACAGGGTCGATTGTGGATACGCAGTATTTT. This sequence encodes CASSPGTGSIVDTQYF.

The chain employs TRBV5-1 and TRBJ2-1, with 7 bases matching TRBD1. This CDR3 is 14 amino acids long. Germline CDR1 SGHRS, CDR2 YFSETQ. V was pared by 3 bases and J by 7 bases, with 7 bases of the junction left unmatched. CDR3 nucleotide sequence: TGCGCCAGCAGCTCGACAGGGAGAGGGAATGAGCAGTTCTTC. Protein product: CASSSTGRGNEQFF.

The count of this clone is one. The same CDR3 is also encoded by other DNA sequences in this sample. The chain carries TRBV30 and TRBJ1-6; the D gene is possibly TRBD1 (5 bases). Germline V gene data show CDR1 as GTSNPN and CDR2 as SVGIG (reference sequence). The CDR3 length is 15 residues. Trimming removed 0 bases at V and 2 bases at J, with 8 bases between. CDR3 nucleotides: TGTGCCTGGAGTGTACGGGGGGCCTATAATTCACCCCTCCACTTT. Translated, it gives CAWSVRGAYNSPLHF. Supplemented by reference TRBV30 and TRBJ1-6, the full variable domain reads SQTIHQWPATLVQPVGSPLSLECTVEGTSNPNLYWYRQAAGRGLQLLFYSVGIGQISSEVPQNLSASRPQDRQFILSSKKLLLSDSGFYLCAWSVRGAYNSPLHFGNGTRLTVT.